The clone carrying this TCR beta chain was counted many times. What it binds is unknown. Looked up from germline, CDR1 is SEHNR and CDR2 is FQNEAQ (reference sequence). The CDR3 extends over 14 amino acids. V was cut by 3 bases and J by 7 bases, with 15 bases left in between. These data belong to a study of CD8 T cells in ankylosing spondylitis. TCRdb recomputed calls from the 5' RACE reads with MiXCR, one row per CDR3 protein. Among around 140,000 distinct CDR3 sequences listed, 17% were seen once. Study-level points and caveats: It appeared that ankylosing spondylitis blood was characterized by a TCR beta motif of fewer than 10 highly homologous variants.

Sequencing input: blood, either unsorted or a sorted T cell fraction (not recorded which). The chain joins TRBV7-9 to TRBJ1-2; D gene unclear. This TCR was sampled from a male donor with ankylosing spondylitis. The CDR3 DNA is TGTGCCAGCAGCTTCGGACTAGGAGGTAGTGGCTACACCTTC. Translation gives CASSFGLGGSGYTF.